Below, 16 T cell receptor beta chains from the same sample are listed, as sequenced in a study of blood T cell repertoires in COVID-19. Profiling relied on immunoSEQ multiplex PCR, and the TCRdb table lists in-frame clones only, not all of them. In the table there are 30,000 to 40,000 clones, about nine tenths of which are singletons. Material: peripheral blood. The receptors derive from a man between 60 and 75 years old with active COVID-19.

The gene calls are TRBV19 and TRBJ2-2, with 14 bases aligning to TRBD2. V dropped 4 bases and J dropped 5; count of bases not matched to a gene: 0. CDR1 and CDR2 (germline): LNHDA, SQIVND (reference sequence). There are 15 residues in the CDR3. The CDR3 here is CASSRLAGGTGELFF. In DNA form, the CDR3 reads TGTGCCAGTAGTAGACTAGCGGGGGGGACCGGGGAGCTGTTTTTT.

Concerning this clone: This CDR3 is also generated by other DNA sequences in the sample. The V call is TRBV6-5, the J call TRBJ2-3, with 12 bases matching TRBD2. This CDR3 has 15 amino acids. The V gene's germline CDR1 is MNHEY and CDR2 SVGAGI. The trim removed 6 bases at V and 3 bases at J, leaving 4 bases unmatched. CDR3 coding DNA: TGTGCCAGCAGCTTGCTAGCGGGGGGGACAGATACGCAGTATTTT. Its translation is CASSLLAGGTDTQYF.

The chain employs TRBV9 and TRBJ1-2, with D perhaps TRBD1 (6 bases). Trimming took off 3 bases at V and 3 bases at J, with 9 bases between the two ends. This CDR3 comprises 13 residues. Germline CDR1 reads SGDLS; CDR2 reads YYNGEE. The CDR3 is CASSAGEHYGYTF. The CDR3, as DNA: TGTGCCAGCAGCGCAGGGGAGCACTATGGCTACACCTTC.

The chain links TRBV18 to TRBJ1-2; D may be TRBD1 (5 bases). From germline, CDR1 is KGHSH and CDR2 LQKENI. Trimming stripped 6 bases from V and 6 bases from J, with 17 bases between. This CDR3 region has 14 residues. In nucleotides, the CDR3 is TGTGCCAGCTCCAAGGGCAGGGATGCCGATGGCTACACCTTC. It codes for CASSKGRDADGYTF.

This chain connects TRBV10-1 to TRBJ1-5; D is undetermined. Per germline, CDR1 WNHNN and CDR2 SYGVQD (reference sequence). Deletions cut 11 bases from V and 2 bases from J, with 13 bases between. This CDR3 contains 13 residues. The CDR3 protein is CALGIAGNQPQHF. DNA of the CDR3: TGCGCCCTAGGTATTGCGGGCAATCAGCCCCAGCATTTT.

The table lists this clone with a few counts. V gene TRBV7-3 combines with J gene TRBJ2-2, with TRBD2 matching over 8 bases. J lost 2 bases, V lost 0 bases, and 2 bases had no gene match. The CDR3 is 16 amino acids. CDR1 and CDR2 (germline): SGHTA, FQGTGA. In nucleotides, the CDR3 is TGTGCCAGCAGCTTAACTAGCGGGACAAACACCGGGGAGCTGTTTTTT. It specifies CASSLTSGTNTGELFF.

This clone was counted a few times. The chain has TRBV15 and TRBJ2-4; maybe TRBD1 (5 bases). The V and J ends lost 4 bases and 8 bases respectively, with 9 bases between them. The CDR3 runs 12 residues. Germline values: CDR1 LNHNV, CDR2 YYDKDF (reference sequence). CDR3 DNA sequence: TGTGCCACCAGCAATGGGGCAGACATTCAGTACTTC. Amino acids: CATSNGADIQYF.

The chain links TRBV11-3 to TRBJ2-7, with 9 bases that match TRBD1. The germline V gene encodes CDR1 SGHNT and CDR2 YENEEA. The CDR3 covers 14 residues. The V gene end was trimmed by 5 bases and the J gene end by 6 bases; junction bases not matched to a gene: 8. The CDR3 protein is CASSPRDREGEQYF. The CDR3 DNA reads TGTGCCAGCAGCCCCCGGGACAGGGAGGGCGAGCAGTACTTC.

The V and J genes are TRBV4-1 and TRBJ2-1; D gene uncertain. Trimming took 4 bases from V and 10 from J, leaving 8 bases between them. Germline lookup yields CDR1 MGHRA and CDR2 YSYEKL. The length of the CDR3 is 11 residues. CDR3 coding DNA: TGCGCCAGCAGCCCAGGTTCCGAGCAGTTCTTC. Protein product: CASSPGSEQFF.

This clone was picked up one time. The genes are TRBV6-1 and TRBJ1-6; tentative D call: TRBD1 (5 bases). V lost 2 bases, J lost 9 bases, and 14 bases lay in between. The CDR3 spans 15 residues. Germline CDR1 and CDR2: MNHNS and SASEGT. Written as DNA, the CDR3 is TGTGCCAGCAGTGAAATAGGCCAGGGAGGTTCACCCCTCCACTTT. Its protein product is CASSEIGQGGSPLHF.

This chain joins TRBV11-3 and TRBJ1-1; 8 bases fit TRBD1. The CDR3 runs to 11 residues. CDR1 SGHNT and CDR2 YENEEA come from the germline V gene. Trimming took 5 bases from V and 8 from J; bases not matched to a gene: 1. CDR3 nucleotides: TGTGCCAGCAGCCAGGGGGCCGAAGCTTTCTTT. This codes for CASSQGAEAFF.

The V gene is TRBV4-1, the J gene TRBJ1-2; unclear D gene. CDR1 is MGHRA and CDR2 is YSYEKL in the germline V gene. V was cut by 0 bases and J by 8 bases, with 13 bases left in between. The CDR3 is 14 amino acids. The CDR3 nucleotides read TGCGCCAGCAGCCAAGACTTCAGGCCGGGAGGCTACACCTTC. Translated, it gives CASSQDFRPGGYTF.

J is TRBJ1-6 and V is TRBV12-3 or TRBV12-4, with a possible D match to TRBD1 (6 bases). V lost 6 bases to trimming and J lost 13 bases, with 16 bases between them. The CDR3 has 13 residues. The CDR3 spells CASRNQGPGPLHF. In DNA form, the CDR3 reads TGTGCCAGCAGAAACCAGGGGCCAGGCCCCCTCCACTTT.

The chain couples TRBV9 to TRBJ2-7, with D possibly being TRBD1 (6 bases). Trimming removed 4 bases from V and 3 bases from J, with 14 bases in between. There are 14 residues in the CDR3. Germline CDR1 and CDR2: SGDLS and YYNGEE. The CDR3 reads CASSSTRGGYEQYF. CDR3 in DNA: TGTGCCAGCAGCTCCACTAGAGGGGGCTACGAGCAGTACTTC.

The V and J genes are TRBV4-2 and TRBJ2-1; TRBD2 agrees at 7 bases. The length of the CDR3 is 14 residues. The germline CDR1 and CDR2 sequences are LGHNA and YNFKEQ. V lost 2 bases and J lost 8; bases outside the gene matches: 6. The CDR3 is CASSQSGEGDEQFF. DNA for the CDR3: TGTGCCAGCAGCCAAAGCGGGGAGGGCGATGAGCAGTTCTTC.

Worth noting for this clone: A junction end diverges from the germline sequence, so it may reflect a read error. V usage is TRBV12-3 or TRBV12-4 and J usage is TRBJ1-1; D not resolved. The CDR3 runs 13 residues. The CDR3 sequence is CASSLAKNTEAFF. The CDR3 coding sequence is TGTGCCAGCAGCTTAGCTAAGAACACTGAAGCTTTCTTT.